These 26 T cell receptor beta chains were all obtained from the same sample, sequenced in a study of OX40 agonist ivuxolimab in advanced cancers. The assay was immunoSEQ multiplex PCR, and TCRdb's table has in-frame clones only and misses some. The data hold over 60,000 clones, with around 90% observed a single time. The sample consisted of CD4+ or CD8+ T cells sorted from blood, taken in a trial of the OX40 agonist ivuxolimab. The receptors stem from an adult with an advanced solid tumor such as melanoma, head and neck, liver or kidney cancer.

V and J are TRBV6-5 and TRBJ2-2; 8 bases fit TRBD1. Trimming removed 9 bases from V and 3 bases from J; junction bases left unmatched: 9. The germline V gene encodes CDR1 MNHEY and CDR2 SVGAGI. The CDR3 is made up of 15 amino acids. The CDR3: CASGRGRGYTGELFF. The CDR3 coding sequence is TGTGCCAGTGGCAGGGGGCGTGGGTACACCGGGGAGCTGTTTTTT.

The genes are TRBV7-3 and TRBJ2-5; D gene ambiguous. Trimming shortened V by 5 bases and J by 3 bases, and 13 bases separated the two germline ends. Germline V gene lookup returns CDR1 SGHTA and CDR2 FQGTGA. The CDR3 totals 14 residues. In DNA, the CDR3 is TGTGCCAGCAGCCGGGTGGCAGAAGAAGAGACCCAGTACTTC. Translation gives CASSRVAEEETQYF.

A few counts support this clone. The chain has TRBV4-3 and TRBJ1-4; 7 bases agree with TRBD1. The CDR3 loop spans 14 amino acids. V lost 3 bases to trimming and J lost 7 bases; unmatched junction nucleotides: 5. From germline, CDR1 is LGHNA and CDR2 YSLEER. CDR3 bases: TGCGCCAGCAGCCATGCCTACAGGGGTGAAAAACTGTTTTTT. Translating gives CASSHAYRGEKLFF.

The chain uses TRBV5-4 and TRBJ1-1; TRBD1 aligns across 8 bases. The V segment lost 3 bases and the J segment 6 bases; nucleotides outside the gene matches: 4. Germline CDR1 and CDR2: SGHNT and YYREEE (reference sequence). CDR3 length: 13 residues. CDR3 in DNA: TGTGCCAGCAGCTCGGACAGGGTAGCTGAAGCTTTCTTT. It specifies CASSSDRVAEAFF.

This clone was detected only once. The chain joins TRBV10-3 to TRBJ1-2, with 9 bases that match TRBD1. Germline CDR1 and CDR2: ENHRY and SYGVKD. CDR3 length: 13 residues. V shed 7 bases and J 4 bases; nucleotides not matched to a gene: 4. The CDR3 DNA reads as TGTGCCATCACCCCGGGACAGGGCTATGGCTACACCTTC. It translates to CAITPGQGYGYTF.

The chain has TRBV6-5 and TRBJ2-7, with 11 bases fitting TRBD1. CDR1 MNHEY and CDR2 SVGAGI come from the germline V gene. The J segment lost 4 bases and the V segment lost 6 bases, leaving 8 bases of the junction unmatched. This CDR3 has 15 residues. The CDR3 nucleotides are TGTGCCAGCAGCACCCTTGGGACAGGGGGGTACGAGCAGTACTTC. This gives the protein CASSTLGTGGYEQYF.

The chain uses TRBV7-3 and TRBJ2-4, with D perhaps assigned TRBD1 or TRBD2 (6 bases each). Trimming pared 5 bases from V and 10 bases from J, leaving 18 bases between. Germline loops: CDR1 SGHTA, CDR2 FQGTGA. There are 14 residues in the CDR3. For the CDR3, the DNA is TGTGCCAGCAGCCCGACTAGGGACAATGGGATTCAGTACTTC. Residues: CASSPTRDNGIQYF.

V and J are TRBV5-1 and TRBJ1-2, with 9 bases identical to TRBD1. Germline V CDR1 and CDR2: SGHRS, YFSETQ. The CDR3 loop spans 14 amino acids. V was pared by 4 bases and J by 6 bases, with 7 bases of the junction left unmatched. CDR3 DNA sequence: TGCGCCAGCAGCCCCGACGGGACAGGGAATGGCTACACCTTC. This gives the protein CASSPDGTGNGYTF.

The genes are TRBV28 and TRBJ1-2, with no clear D. Germline CDR1 reads MDHEN; CDR2 reads SYDVKM. V lost 6 bases, J lost 4 bases, and 9 bases lay in between. This CDR3 is built from 12 residues. CDR3 amino acids: CASRGPRYGYTF. CDR3 DNA: TGTGCCAGCAGAGGACCGCGCTATGGCTACACCTTC.

The chain employs TRBV6-1 and TRBJ1-5; D unclear. The germline V and J ends were trimmed by 8 bases and 0 bases, with 11 bases remaining between them. Germline CDR1 reads MNHNS; CDR2 reads SASEGT. The CDR3 is 14 amino acids. CDR3 amino acids: CASGLTYSNQPQHF. The CDR3 coding sequence is TGTGCCAGCGGACTGACCTATAGCAATCAGCCCCAGCATTTT.

The V and J genes are TRBV28 and TRBJ1-2; D is possibly TRBD1 (5 bases). With 8 bases removed from V and 1 base from J, the gap between germline ends came to 11 bases. Germline V gene lookup returns CDR1 MDHEN and CDR2 SYDVKM. The CDR3 covers 13 residues. The CDR3 here is CASLQTVNYGYTF. CDR3 coding DNA: TGTGCCAGCCTCCAGACAGTTAACTATGGCTACACCTTC.

The CDR3 DNA reads TGCGCCAGCAGCCTGCTCCAAGAGACCCAGTACTTC. Translation gives CASSLLQETQYF. This chain links TRBV5-1 with TRBJ2-5; D is unclear. V lost 4 bases to trimming and J lost 1 base, with 5 bases between them. This CDR3 is 12 amino acids long. Germline CDR1 and CDR2: SGHRS and YFSETQ.

The rearrangement links TRBV28 to TRBJ1-4; D might be TRBD1 (6 bases). In germline, CDR1 is MDHEN, CDR2 SYDVKM. Trimming took 2 bases from V and 7 from J, leaving 11 bases between them. This CDR3 region has 14 residues. CDR3 sequence reads: CASSLGQGTEKLFF. The CDR3 DNA is TGTGCCAGCAGTTTAGGGCAGGGGACTGAAAAACTGTTTTTT.

The sample holds a few counts of this clone. The V and J genes are TRBV19 and TRBJ1-1; the D gene is possibly TRBD1 (5 bases). V shed 5 bases and J shed 0 bases, with 7 bases lying between them. The V gene's germline CDR1 is LNHDA and CDR2 SQIVND (reference sequence). CDR3 length: 13 amino acids. For the CDR3, the DNA is TGTGCCAGTAGTCCAGGGATGAACACTGAAGCTTTCTTT. Its protein is CASSPGMNTEAFF.

The chain couples TRBV27 to TRBJ2-3, with 9 nucleotides matching TRBD2. This CDR3 region has 17 residues. V was pared by 6 bases and J by 6 bases, with 16 bases of the junction left unmatched. Germline V gene sequence: CDR1 MNHEY, CDR2 SMNVEV (reference sequence). In DNA form, the CDR3 reads TGTGCCAGCAGAGAGGGGGCTAGCGGGACGTTCCGGGATACGCAGTATTTT. It encodes CASREGASGTFRDTQYF.

In this sample, this clone turned up a few times. The chain uses TRBV4-3 and TRBJ1-2; D is undetermined. Germline V gene sequence: CDR1 LGHNA, CDR2 YSLEER. Trimming removed 0 bases at V and 4 bases at J, with 9 bases between. The CDR3 is 14 amino acids. The CDR3 bases are TGCGCCAGCAGCCAAGACAGAGAGGCCTATGGCTACACCTTC. Translating gives CASSQDREAYGYTF.

The chain carries TRBV9 and TRBJ2-1, with 10 bases lining up with TRBD2. Germline V gives CDR1 SGDLS, CDR2 YYNGEE. The CDR3 has 15 amino acids. The junction had 10 bases not matched to a gene; V was cut back by 4 bases and J by 9 bases. CDR3 residues: CASSPPAGGPGEQFF. Written as DNA, the CDR3 is TGTGCCAGCAGCCCCCCAGCGGGAGGGCCTGGTGAGCAGTTCTTC.

V is TRBV6-5 and J is TRBJ2-7; TRBD2 is a possible D gene (5 bases). The ends were cut back, 1 base at V and 3 bases at J, with 10 bases in the middle. The germline V gene has CDR1 MNHEY and CDR2 SVGAGI. There are 14 residues in the CDR3. In DNA form, the CDR3 reads TGTGCCAGCAGTTACTTATCGGGGAGCTACGAGCAGTACTTC. Its protein is CASSYLSGSYEQYF.

This clone was recorded once. The chain uses TRBV30 and TRBJ2-7; 7 bases are shared with TRBD1. This CDR3 has 12 amino acids. Trimming took 4 bases from V and 6 from J; bases not matched to a gene: 6. CDR1 GTSNPN and CDR2 SVGIG come from the germline V gene (reference sequence). This CDR3 reads CAWKERGPEQYF. For the CDR3, the DNA is TGTGCCTGGAAGGAGAGGGGGCCCGAGCAGTACTTC.

J is TRBJ1-1 and V is TRBV6-1; 8 bases fit TRBD1. Germline V gives CDR1 MNHNS, CDR2 SASEGT. The trim removed 1 base at V and 3 bases at J, leaving 1 base unmatched. The CDR3 extends over 14 amino acids. The CDR3 sequence: CASSEDRGDTEAFF. Written as DNA, the CDR3 is TGTGCCAGCAGTGAAGACAGGGGGGACACTGAAGCTTTCTTT.

This clone was detected only a few times. V is TRBV6-1 and J is TRBJ1-1; TRBD1 agrees at 9 bases. This CDR3 comprises 14 residues. Per the germline V gene, CDR1 is MNHNS and CDR2 is SASEGT. V trimming: 6 bases; J trimming: 5 bases; junction bases outside the gene matches: 7. Here the CDR3 reads CASSSGQGLTEAFF. The CDR3 coding sequence is TGTGCCAGCAGCTCAGGACAGGGGTTGACTGAAGCTTTCTTT.

The genes are TRBV6-5 and TRBJ1-2; D not certain. CDR1 is MNHEY, CDR2 SVGAGI, per germline. Trimming pared 0 bases from V and 8 bases from J, leaving 10 bases between. This CDR3 spans 13 amino acids. For the CDR3, the DNA is TGTGCCAGCAGTTACTCGACCCGAGGGGGCTACACCTTC. Encoded protein: CASSYSTRGGYTF.

In its sample, this clone is medium-sized. The chain is built from TRBV5-1 and TRBJ2-7; D assignment may be TRBD1 or TRBD2 (5 bases each). Germline V gives CDR1 SGHRS, CDR2 YFSETQ. Trimming removed 5 bases from V and 6 bases from J, with 9 bases in between. The CDR3 extends over 11 amino acids. The DNA of the CDR3 is TGCGCCAGCAGGGGGGAGACCGAGCAGTACTTC. Its translation is CASRGETEQYF.

The chain carries TRBV5-5 and TRBJ2-1; 14 bases line up with TRBD2. CDR1 SGHKS and CDR2 YYEKEE come from the germline V gene (reference sequence). The CDR3 runs 16 residues. V shed 5 bases, J shed 6 bases, and the junction held 7 bases outside the gene matches. This CDR3 reads CASSMGLAGVGNEQFF. In DNA form, the CDR3 reads TGTGCCAGCAGTATGGGACTAGCGGGAGTGGGCAATGAGCAGTTCTTC.

This clone was seen a single time. The chain recombines TRBV11-2 with TRBJ1-1, with D perhaps matching TRBD1 (6 bases). V was clipped by 1 base and J by 1 base, with 10 bases between them. Per the germline V gene, CDR1 is SGHAT and CDR2 is FQNNGV. The length of the CDR3 is 15 residues. CDR3 region: CASSLVGTRNTEAFF. The CDR3 region has the DNA TGTGCCAGCAGCTTAGTTGGGACACGGAACACTGAAGCTTTCTTT.

V and J are TRBV29-1 and TRBJ2-7, with 10 bases fitting TRBD1. In germline, CDR1 is SQVTM, CDR2 ANQGSEA. The CDR3 is made up of 13 amino acids. The ends lost 7 bases at V and 4 bases at J; junction bases unmatched: 7. The CDR3 loop reads CSASTGGRYEQYF. The DNA of the CDR3 is TGCAGCGCCTCGACAGGGGGCAGGTACGAGCAGTACTTC.